These T cell receptor beta chains were read from a single sample in a study of shared clonotypes between healthy human individuals. Using immunoSEQ multiplex PCR, the repertoire was profiled, and TCRdb retains in-frame clones only, with some absent. This sample yields over 2,000,000 clones, of which just over 90% are seen a single time; more than 1.5% belongs to the top ten. What was sequenced was naive CD8+ T cells from PBMCs. These receptors originate from a man between 18 and 29 years old in good health. Some clones in this sample may be carry-over from other donors' samples. The CDR3 runs from the conserved cysteine through the conserved F or W. D genes are given only for firm matches. Clone size is not always given. Where it is, it says once, few, many or a class for expanded clones.

CDR3aa: CASSLIHGGDSYEQYF
CDR3nt: TGTGCCAGCAGCTTAATACACGGGGGAGACTCCTACGAGCAGTACTTC
v_gene: TRBV7-3
abundance: NA
d_gene: NA
j_gene: TRBJ2-7

CDR3aa: CASSPLTGTDTQYF
CDR3nt: TGTGCCAGCAGCCCACTTACAGGCACAGATACGCAGTATTTT
v_gene: TRBV6-5
abundance: NA
d_gene: NA
j_gene: TRBJ2-3

CDR3aa: CASSLQGPGETQYF
CDR3nt: TGTGCCAGCAGCTTGCAGGGGCCTGGGGAGACCCAGTACTTC
v_gene: TRBV7-9
abundance: once
d_gene: NA
j_gene: TRBJ2-5

CDR3aa: CASSSPGAGGKVDASQYF
CDR3nt: TGTGCCAGCAGCTCGCCGGGGGCGGGAGGGAAGGTAGACGCTTCGCAGTATTTT
v_gene: TRBV12-1
abundance: NA
d_gene: NA
j_gene: TRBJ2-3

CDR3aa: CASSLPSGRYNEQFF
CDR3nt: TGTGCCAGCAGCCTCCCTAGCGGGAGATACAATGAGCAGTTCTTC
v_gene: TRBV7-9
abundance: NA
d_gene: TRBD2
j_gene: TRBJ2-1

CDR3aa: CASSQEEGSLDGQYF
CDR3nt: TGCGCCAGCAGCCAAGAGGAGGGCAGTTTAGATGGGCAGTACTTC
v_gene: TRBV4-3
abundance: NA
d_gene: NA
j_gene: TRBJ2-7

CDR3aa: CASSSGRGGYTF
CDR3nt: TGTGCCAGCAGTTCCGGGAGGGGTGGCTACACCTTC
v_gene: TRBV27
abundance: NA
d_gene: NA
j_gene: TRBJ1-2

CDR3aa: CASRKRPTNEKLFF
CDR3nt: TGTGCCAGCAGGAAGAGGCCAACTAATGAAAAACTGTTTTTT
v_gene: TRBV6-1
abundance: NA
d_gene: NA
j_gene: TRBJ1-4

CDR3aa: CASSLLGGSVSYEQYF
CDR3nt: TGTGCCAGCAGTTTATTGGGGGGATCCGTCTCCTACGAGCAGTACTTC
v_gene: TRBV27
abundance: NA
d_gene: NA
j_gene: TRBJ2-7

CDR3aa: CASRLGISADTQYF
CDR3nt: TGTGCCAGCAGGCTTGGGATTAGTGCAGATACGCAGTATTTT
v_gene: TRBV27
abundance: NA
d_gene: NA
j_gene: TRBJ2-3

CDR3aa: CASSLARGMYNEQFF
CDR3nt: TGTGCCAGCAGCTTAGCCAGGGGAATGTACAATGAGCAGTTCTTC
v_gene: TRBV7-9
abundance: NA
d_gene: NA
j_gene: TRBJ2-1

CDR3aa: CASSKGTSGSFTDTQYF
CDR3nt: TGTGCCAGCAGCAAAGGGACTAGCGGGAGTTTCACAGATACGCAGTATTTT
v_gene: TRBV21-1
abundance: NA
d_gene: NA
j_gene: TRBJ2-3

CDR3aa: CASSLRRSSYNEQFF
CDR3nt: TGTGCCAGCAGCCTCCGGAGGAGCTCCTACAATGAGCAGTTCTTC
v_gene: TRBV5-8
abundance: NA
d_gene: NA
j_gene: TRBJ2-1

CDR3aa: CASSYSGGFNQPQHF
CDR3nt: TGTGCCAGCAGTTACTCCGGGGGATTCAATCAGCCCCAGCATTTT
v_gene: TRBV6-5
abundance: NA
d_gene: NA
j_gene: TRBJ1-5

CDR3aa: CAIGGDTQYF
CDR3nt: TGTGCCATCGGGGGGGATACGCAGTATTTT
v_gene: TRBV7-8
abundance: NA
d_gene: TRBD2
j_gene: TRBJ2-3

CDR3aa: CASSPVVQGPRGSNQPQHF
CDR3nt: TGTGCCAGCTCACCCGTTGTCCAGGGCCCGCGGGGTAGCAATCAGCCCCAGCATTTT
v_gene: TRBV18
abundance: NA
d_gene: NA
j_gene: TRBJ1-5

CDR3aa: CATSMDRVNSGNTGELFF
CDR3nt: TGTGCCACCAGCATGGACAGGGTTAATTCTGGAAACACCGGGGAGCTGTTTTTT
v_gene: TRBV15
abundance: once
d_gene: TRBD1
j_gene: TRBJ2-2

CDR3aa: CASTIAGAYNEQFF
CDR3nt: TGTGCCAGCACAATAGCGGGAGCCTACAATGAGCAGTTCTTC
v_gene: TRBV27
abundance: once
d_gene: TRBD2
j_gene: TRBJ2-1

CDR3aa: CASNERGFEQYF
CDR3nt: TGTGCCAGCAACGAACGGGGGTTCGAGCAGTACTTC
v_gene: TRBV6-6
abundance: NA
d_gene: NA
j_gene: TRBJ2-7

CDR3aa: CASSARLAGAQETQYF
CDR3nt: TGTGCCAGCAGCGCAAGACTAGCGGGAGCCCAAGAGACCCAGTACTTC
v_gene: TRBV7-9
abundance: NA
d_gene: TRBD2
j_gene: TRBJ2-5

CDR3aa: CASSSGTSTYEQYF
CDR3nt: TGTGCCAGCAGTTCCGGGACATCTACCTACGAGCAGTACTTC
v_gene: TRBV27
abundance: NA
d_gene: NA
j_gene: TRBJ2-7

CDR3aa: CASSWSPSYEQYF
CDR3nt: TGTGCCAGCAGTTGGTCCCCATCCTACGAGCAGTACTTC
v_gene: TRBV27
abundance: NA
d_gene: NA
j_gene: TRBJ2-7

CDR3aa: CASSLVGSSTEAFF
CDR3nt: TGTGCCAGCAGCTTAGTAGGCAGCTCCACTGAAGCTTTCTTT
v_gene: TRBV7-9
abundance: NA
d_gene: NA
j_gene: TRBJ1-1

CDR3aa: CASISGPNTEAFF
CDR3nt: TGTGCCAGCATTTCAGGTCCGAACACTGAAGCTTTCTTT
v_gene: TRBV2
abundance: NA
d_gene: NA
j_gene: TRBJ1-1

CDR3aa: CSARDQYEQYF
CDR3nt: TGCAGTGCTAGAGATCAATACGAGCAGTACTTC
v_gene: TRBV20-1
abundance: NA
d_gene: NA
j_gene: TRBJ2-7

CDR3aa: CASSLLGGELFF
CDR3nt: TGTGCCAGCAGTTTATTGGGCGGGGAGCTGTTTTTT
v_gene: TRBV27
abundance: NA
d_gene: NA
j_gene: TRBJ2-2

CDR3aa: CASKVWGNEQFF
CDR3nt: TGTGCCAGCAAGGTTTGGGGGAATGAGCAGTTCTTC
v_gene: TRBV27
abundance: NA
d_gene: NA
j_gene: TRBJ2-1

CDR3aa: CASSLGAVRHTEAFF
CDR3nt: TGTGCCAGCAGCTTAGGGGCAGTAAGGCACACTGAAGCTTTCTTT
v_gene: TRBV11-2
abundance: NA
d_gene: NA
j_gene: TRBJ1-1

CDR3aa: CASSQLELGNEQFF
CDR3nt: TGTGCCAGCAGCCAACTGGAGCTAGGGAATGAGCAGTTCTTC
v_gene: TRBV4-2
abundance: NA
d_gene: NA
j_gene: TRBJ2-1

CDR3aa: CASSVGRVSADTQYF
CDR3nt: TGTGCCAGCAGCGTAGGGAGGGTTAGCGCAGATACGCAGTATTTT
v_gene: TRBV9
abundance: NA
d_gene: NA
j_gene: TRBJ2-3

CDR3aa: CATSINPLGGVGYGYTF
CDR3nt: TGTGCCACCAGCATAAACCCACTTGGGGGGGTAGGGTATGGCTACACCTTC
v_gene: TRBV15
abundance: NA
d_gene: NA
j_gene: TRBJ1-2

CDR3aa: CASSLVVAMNTKAFF
CDR3nt: TGTGCCAGCAGCTTAGTTGTAGCGATGAACACTAAAGCTTTCTTT
v_gene: TRBV11-2
abundance: NA
d_gene: NA
j_gene: TRBJ1-1

CDR3aa: CASSFLGGIGDTQYF
CDR3nt: TGTGCCAGCAGCTTTTTAGGCGGGATCGGAGATACGCAGTATTTT
v_gene: TRBV7-8
abundance: NA
d_gene: NA
j_gene: TRBJ2-3

CDR3aa: CASSSITVGSLAGELFF
CDR3nt: TGTGCCAGCAGCTCAATCACTGTGGGGAGTTTGGCCGGGGAGCTGTTTTTT
v_gene: TRBV7-9
abundance: NA
d_gene: NA
j_gene: TRBJ2-2

CDR3aa: CASRPLVPSDPNYGYTF
CDR3nt: TGTGCCAGCAGACCCCTTGTCCCCAGCGACCCTAACTATGGCTACACCTTC
v_gene: TRBV27
abundance: NA
d_gene: NA
j_gene: TRBJ1-2

CDR3aa: CASMFRATDTQYF
CDR3nt: TGTGCCAGCATGTTCAGGGCCACAGATACGCAGTATTTT
v_gene: TRBV6-6
abundance: once
d_gene: NA
j_gene: TRBJ2-3

CDR3aa: CASSILPGGLAFF
CDR3nt: TGTGCCAGTAGTATTTTGCCAGGGGGTTTGGCTTTCTTT
v_gene: TRBV19
abundance: NA
d_gene: TRBD1
j_gene: TRBJ1-1

CDR3aa: CASSEDWGRLNTEAFF
CDR3nt: TGTGCCAGCAGTGAAGATTGGGGACGGTTGAACACTGAAGCTTTCTTT
v_gene: TRBV6-1
abundance: NA
d_gene: NA
j_gene: TRBJ1-1

CDR3aa: CSVEYRLFLRETQYF
CDR3nt: TGCAGCGTTGAGTATCGTCTTTTTCTCCGGGAGACCCAGTACTTC
v_gene: TRBV29-1
abundance: once
d_gene: NA
j_gene: TRBJ2-5

CDR3aa: CASSRTGTSNQPQHF
CDR3nt: TGTGCCAGCTCACGCACCGGGACAAGCAATCAGCCCCAGCATTTT
v_gene: TRBV18
abundance: NA
d_gene: NA
j_gene: TRBJ1-5

CDR3aa: CASSLFAGYGYTF
CDR3nt: TGTGCCAGCAGTTTATTCGCGGGTTATGGCTACACCTTC
v_gene: TRBV28
abundance: NA
d_gene: NA
j_gene: TRBJ1-2

CDR3aa: CARHQDSGVNTEAFF
CDR3nt: TGTGCCAGACACCAAGATTCAGGGGTGAACACTGAAGCTTTCTTT
v_gene: TRBV2
abundance: few
d_gene: NA
j_gene: TRBJ1-1

CDR3aa: CAWSAGRASSYEQYF
CDR3nt: TGTGCCTGGAGTGCTGGCCGGGCGAGCTCCTACGAGCAGTACTTC
v_gene: TRBV30
abundance: NA
d_gene: NA
j_gene: TRBJ2-7

CDR3aa: CASSLIPGRVGTGTEAFF
CDR3nt: TGTGCCAGCAGCTTGATCCCAGGGAGGGTCGGGACGGGCACTGAAGCTTTCTTT
v_gene: TRBV5-8
abundance: NA
d_gene: NA
j_gene: TRBJ1-1

CDR3aa: CASSPIISSTYNEQFF
CDR3nt: TGCGCCAGCAGCCCCATTATTAGCTCGACCTACAATGAGCAGTTCTTC
v_gene: TRBV5-1
abundance: NA
d_gene: NA
j_gene: TRBJ2-1

CDR3aa: CASSLAPLAARTGELFF
CDR3nt: TGTGCCAGCAGCTTAGCGCCGCTAGCGGCCCGAACCGGGGAGCTGTTTTTT
v_gene: TRBV7-2
abundance: NA
d_gene: TRBD2
j_gene: TRBJ2-2

CDR3aa: CASSFISPTNYGYTF
CDR3nt: TGTGCCAGCAGCTTCATTTCCCCGACTAACTATGGCTACACCTTC
v_gene: TRBV7-9
abundance: NA
d_gene: NA
j_gene: TRBJ1-2

CDR3aa: CASSLGRDTNGYTF
CDR3nt: TGTGCCAGCAGCTTAGGACGGGACACCAATGGCTACACCTTC
v_gene: TRBV2
abundance: few
d_gene: NA
j_gene: TRBJ1-2

CDR3aa: CASSHYKGENPYEQYF
CDR3nt: TGTGCCAGCAGCCATTATAAAGGGGAAAACCCCTACGAGCAGTACTTC
v_gene: TRBV4-2
abundance: NA
d_gene: NA
j_gene: TRBJ2-7

CDR3aa: CASSLGGQPRSGNEKLFF
CDR3nt: TGCGCCAGCAGCTTGGGAGGACAGCCCCGATCGGGAAATGAAAAACTGTTTTTT
v_gene: TRBV5-1
abundance: NA
d_gene: NA
j_gene: TRBJ1-4

CDR3aa: CASSQDATDTQYF
CDR3nt: TGCGCCAGCAGCCAAGATGCCACAGATACGCAGTATTTT
v_gene: TRBV4-1
abundance: NA
d_gene: NA
j_gene: TRBJ2-3

CDR3aa: CASSTPYLDEQFF
CDR3nt: TGTGCCAGCAGCACACCTTATCTCGATGAGCAGTTCTTC
v_gene: TRBV9
abundance: NA
d_gene: NA
j_gene: TRBJ2-1